These 29 T cell receptor beta chains share one sample of origin, sequenced in a study of cytomegalovirus exposure and HLA in healthy donors. The PCR employed 60 Vbeta primers together with 13 Jbeta primers. Using immunoSEQ multiplex PCR, the repertoire was profiled, and TCRdb retains in-frame clones only, with some absent. This table has approximately 91,000 clones, approximately 77% appearing once. Sequenced sample: PBMCs. The source is a human donor in good health.

This clone was seen only a few times. The J gene is TRBJ1-6, the V gene TRBV6-4, with 7 nucleotides matching TRBD1. CDR3 length equals 14 residues. The J segment lost 7 bases and the V segment lost 5 bases, leaving 5 bases of the junction unmatched. The germline gives CDR1 MRHNA, CDR2 SNTAGT. CDR3 nucleotides: TGTGCCAGCAGTTCCGGGACAGCCAATTCACCCCTCCACTTT. Translated, it gives CASSSGTANSPLHF.

The chain uses TRBV6-5 and TRBJ1-6, with D possibly TRBD1 on 5 matching bases. This CDR3 has 15 amino acids. CDR1 and CDR2 from the germline V gene are MNHEY and SVGAGI. Trimming removed 7 bases from V and 9 bases from J, with 19 bases in between. CDR3 region: CASTTDTGGLSPLHF. In nucleotides, the CDR3 is TGTGCCAGCACTACGGACACGGGAGGACTTTCACCCCTCCACTTT.

V gene TRBV27 combines with J gene TRBJ1-1; D is perhaps TRBD1 (5 bases). V was cut by 5 bases and J by 7 bases, with 14 bases left in between. Germline assignment: CDR1 MNHEY and CDR2 SMNVEV (reference sequence). CDR3 length equals 13 residues. CDR3 protein: CASSLRGRFEAFF. Written as DNA, the CDR3 is TGTGCCAGCAGTCTAAGGGGCCGTTTTGAAGCTTTCTTT.

The gene calls are TRBV28 and TRBJ1-5, with a weak D call TRBD1 (5 bases). Germline CDR1 is MDHEN and CDR2 is SYDVKM. The CDR3 runs to 14 residues. V lost 3 bases and J lost 7, with 13 bases in between. CDR3 in amino acids: CASSLGREDQPQHF. In DNA, the CDR3 is TGTGCCAGCAGTTTGGGCAGGGAGGACCAGCCCCAGCATTTT.

The chain has TRBV11-2 and TRBJ2-1; the D gene is possibly TRBD1 (6 bases). Germline-derived CDR1 and CDR2 are SGHAT and FQNNGV. This CDR3 is built from 14 residues. Trimming shortened V by 8 bases and J by 4 bases, and 15 bases separated the two germline ends. The CDR3 reads CASLGQSRYNEQFF. The CDR3 bases are TGTGCCAGCCTAGGACAGAGCCGATACAATGAGCAGTTCTTC.

The chain has TRBV11-1 and TRBJ2-1; no clear D gene. Between the trimmed V and J ends, which lost 5 bases and 6 bases, there was a span of 5 bases. This CDR3 has 11 amino acids. Germline V lookup: CDR1 SGHAT, CDR2 FQDESV (reference sequence). The CDR3 spells CASSRLNEQFF. The CDR3 bases are TGTGCCAGCAGCCGACTCAATGAGCAGTTCTTC.

CDR3 sequence (DNA): TGTGCCAGTAGTATTAGGCAGGGCCCTGAAGCTTTCTTT. Encoded protein: CASSIRQGPEAFF. V gene TRBV19 combines with J gene TRBJ1-1; D perhaps matches TRBD1 (5 bases). V lost 3 bases and J 6 bases, leaving 11 bases between the germline ends. Germline V gives CDR1 LNHDA, CDR2 SQIVND (reference sequence). The CDR3 sequence is 13 residues long.

This rearrangement joins TRBV28 to TRBJ2-3; 10 nucleotides line up with TRBD2. This CDR3 is 23 amino acids long. Germline loops: CDR1 MDHEN, CDR2 SYDVKM. With 5 bases clipped from V and 0 bases from J, the junction kept 26 bases outside the gene matches. The CDR3 DNA sequence: TGTGCCAGCAGTCAGGGCCCTTGGGAGCGGGTAGTAGCGGGAGGCAAAAGCACAGATACGCAGTATTTT. Its protein product is CASSQGPWERVVAGGKSTDTQYF.

The CDR3 is CASSLASGTDTQYF. CDR3 bases: TGTGCCAGCAGCTTAGCGTCGGGCACAGATACGCAGTATTTT. The rearrangement links TRBV7-9 to TRBJ2-3; D remains unclear. The V end was cut by 0 bases, the J end by 1 base, with 5 bases between. The CDR3 sequence is 14 residues long. Germline CDR1 reads SEHNR; CDR2 reads FQNEAQ (reference sequence).

This sequence joins TRBV4-3 and TRBJ2-3, with TRBD1 matching over 7 bases. This CDR3 is 18 amino acids long. CDR1 and CDR2 from the germline V gene are LGHNA and YSLEER. V was clipped by 0 bases and J by 2 bases; unmatched bases: 11. The CDR3 coding sequence is TGCGCCAGCAGCCAAGACGCCAATCCCGGGACAGCCACAGATACGCAGTATTTT. Its protein is CASSQDANPGTATDTQYF.

As for this clone: The sample has other DNA sequences that encode this CDR3 too. This chain joins TRBV5-6 and TRBJ2-1; tentatively, D is TRBD2 (5 bases). The V gene's germline CDR1 is SGHDT and CDR2 YYEEEE. V was clipped by 4 bases and J by 8 bases, with 13 bases between them. The CDR3 spans 13 residues. Written as DNA, the CDR3 is TGTGCCAGCAGCCCCGGACTCTCCCATGAGCAGTTCTTC. Amino acids: CASSPGLSHEQFF.

The rearrangement joins TRBV7-9 to TRBJ1-1; D is perhaps TRBD1 (5 bases). This CDR3 region has 13 residues. Germline-derived CDR1 and CDR2 are SEHNR and FQNEAQ (reference sequence). V was shortened by 5 bases and J by 8 bases, with 15 bases between the two germline ends. The CDR3 loop is CASSVGGTREAFF. The CDR3 nucleotides read TGTGCCAGCAGCGTCGGCGGGACCCGGGAAGCTTTCTTT.

This chain uses TRBV28 with TRBJ2-7, with 8 bases that match TRBD2. The CDR3 extends over 13 amino acids. Germline values: CDR1 MDHEN, CDR2 SYDVKM. The trim removed 6 bases at V and 4 bases at J, leaving 5 bases unmatched. CDR3 DNA: TGTGCCAGCAGCCCGGGAGGGGATTACGAGCAGTACTTC. This codes for CASSPGGDYEQYF.

J is TRBJ2-7 and V is TRBV21-1; TRBD2 is the table's D call, not checked against the DNA. TRBV21-1 is noted as a pseudogene. CDR3 size: 20 residues. For the CDR3, the DNA is TGTGCCAGCAGCTCCCGGTGGGGGGCGCGGAGGACTAGACGAAACTACGAGCAGTACTTC. Residues: CASSSRWGARRTRRNYEQYF.

The chain has TRBV5-6 and TRBJ1-5; the D gene is possibly TRBD1 (5 bases). The CDR3 loop spans 15 amino acids. CDR1 and CDR2 (germline): SGHDT, YYEEEE. V lost 4 bases to trimming and J lost 0 bases, with 11 bases between them. The CDR3 region is CASSQGLYSNQPQHF. The CDR3 DNA follows: TGTGCCAGCAGCCAGGGACTATATAGCAATCAGCCCCAGCATTTT.

The gene calls are TRBV6-6 and TRBJ2-3; the D gene is possibly TRBD2 (6 bases). Germline V gene data show CDR1 as MNHNY and CDR2 as SVGAGI (reference sequence). The V and J ends lost 7 bases and 0 bases respectively, with 14 bases between them. The CDR3 has 15 residues. CDR3 loop: CASKEFGTSTDTQYF. The CDR3 DNA reads TGTGCCAGCAAAGAGTTTGGGACTAGCACAGATACGCAGTATTTT.

V and J are TRBV4-3 and TRBJ1-1, with D maybe TRBD1 (6 bases). This CDR3 contains 17 residues. Trimming pared 0 bases from V and 3 bases from J, leaving 17 bases between. Germline V gene sequence: CDR1 LGHNA, CDR2 YSLEER. The CDR3 DNA reads TGCGCCAGCAGCCAAGATGCCGCAGGGGTCGGGTACACTGAAGCTTTCTTT. Its translation is CASSQDAAGVGYTEAFF.

This sequence joins TRBV28 and TRBJ2-7; 7 nucleotides match TRBD1. The CDR3 length is 19 residues. J was trimmed by 3 bases and V by 4 bases; bases with no gene match: 21. Germline V gene data show CDR1 as MDHEN and CDR2 as SYDVKM. CDR3 sequence (DNA): TGTGCCAGCAGTTCGTTGAATCTGAAGACAGGGCCTTCTTTCTACGAGCAGTACTTC. Protein sequence: CASSSLNLKTGPSFYEQYF.

The CDR3 bases are TGCAGCGTTGGACAGTTCAGCTCCTACGAGCAGTACTTC. Translated: CSVGQFSSYEQYF. The chain couples TRBV29-1 to TRBJ2-5; a weak D match, TRBD1 (5 bases). The tail of the sequence fits TRBJ2-7 better, so the J call may be wrong. CDR3 length: 13 amino acids. Germline V lookup: CDR1 SQVTM, CDR2 ANQGSEA.

The chain carries TRBV5-4 and TRBJ2-2, with TRBD1 matching over 8 bases. J was trimmed by 9 bases and V by 0 bases; bases with no gene match: 7. This CDR3 comprises 15 residues. Germline values: CDR1 SGHNT, CDR2 YYREEE (reference sequence). CDR3 loop: CASSLGRGPRRELFF. CDR3 coding DNA: TGTGCCAGCAGCTTGGGCAGGGGGCCACGGAGGGAGCTGTTTTTT.

The rearrangement joins TRBV28 to TRBJ2-2, with 9 bases aligning to TRBD1. With 6 bases clipped from V and 1 base from J, the junction kept 3 bases outside the gene matches. The germline gives CDR1 MDHEN, CDR2 SYDVKM. The CDR3 loop spans 15 amino acids. The CDR3 sequence is CASRGQGRNTGELFF. The CDR3 DNA reads TGTGCCAGCAGGGGACAGGGACGGAACACCGGGGAGCTGTTTTTT. The variable domain in full, completed from reference TRBV28 and TRBJ2-2, reads DVKVTQSSRYLVKRTGEKVFLECVQDMDHENMFWYRQDPGLGLRLIYFSYDVKMKEKGDIPEGYSVSREKKERFSLILESASTNQTSMYLCASRGQGRNTGELFFGEGSRLTVL.

The chain is built from TRBV18 and TRBJ1-1; D possibly corresponds to TRBD1 (5 bases). The CDR3 extends over 14 amino acids. V lost 2 bases, J lost 3 bases, and 10 bases lay in between. Germline CDR1 and CDR2: KGHSH and LQKENI. CDR3 DNA: TGTGCCAGCTCACCAATTGGGGCGGACACTGAAGCTTTCTTT. It translates to CASSPIGADTEAFF.

The chain combines TRBV7-2 with TRBJ2-1; 12 nucleotides align to TRBD2. The trim removed 4 bases at V and 4 bases at J, leaving 5 bases unmatched. CDR3 length equals 16 residues. CDR1 SGHTA and CDR2 FQGNSA come from the germline V gene. The CDR3 DNA reads TGTGCCAGCAGCTCCGGGACTAGCGGGCGTTACAATGAGCAGTTCTTC. Translated: CASSSGTSGRYNEQFF.

The chain uses TRBV5-6 and TRBJ1-3; D is unresolved. Germline CDR1 and CDR2: SGHDT and YYEEEE. The CDR3 has 17 residues. V was trimmed by 0 bases and J by 0 bases, leaving 13 bases between them. The chain's CDR3 is CASSLDGRGLSGNTIYF. As DNA, the CDR3 is TGTGCCAGCAGCTTGGACGGAAGAGGCCTCTCTGGAAACACCATATATTTT.

The rearrangement joins TRBV27 to TRBJ2-3; D not certain. V lost 7 bases to trimming and J lost 0 bases, with 23 bases between them. The CDR3 loop spans 18 amino acids. CDR1 MNHEY and CDR2 SMNVEV come from the germline V gene (reference sequence). CDR3 sequence (DNA): TGTGCCAGCAACAACCGAGCGCGCCCAACCCGAAGCACAGATACGCAGTATTTT. It codes for CASNNRARPTRSTDTQYF.

The V call is TRBV6-1, the J call TRBJ1-5, with 8 bases identical to TRBD1. This CDR3 spans 14 amino acids. Germline loops: CDR1 MNHNS, CDR2 SASEGT. The ends lost 4 bases at V and 6 bases at J; junction bases unmatched: 5. CDR3 loop: CASSGGQGSQPQHF. Here the CDR3 DNA reads TGTGCCAGCAGTGGCGGACAGGGCAGTCAGCCCCAGCATTTT.

This sequence joins TRBV19 and TRBJ2-3; TRBD2 matches 11 bases. The CDR3 is 17 residues long. The ends lost 6 bases at V and 3 bases at J; junction bases unmatched: 11. Germline loops: CDR1 LNHDA, CDR2 SQIVND (reference sequence). The CDR3 bases are TGTGCCAGTAGCCGGAGCCTAGCGGGAGGCGGTACAGATACGCAGTATTTT. Amino acid sequence: CASSRSLAGGGTDTQYF. The complete variable domain, with remaining parts taken from reference TRBV19 and TRBJ2-3, reads DGGITQSPKYLFRKEGQNVTLSCEQNLNHDAMYWYRQDPGQGLRLIYYSQIVNDFQKGDIAEGYSVSREKKESFPLTVTSAQKNPTAFYLCASSRSLAGGGTDTQYFGPGTRLTVL.

V gene TRBV28 combines with J gene TRBJ1-2; TRBD1 agrees at 7 bases. Germline trimming cut 2 bases from V and 2 bases from J; bases unmatched to any gene: 5. CDR1 and CDR2 from the germline V gene are MDHEN and SYDVKM. CDR3 length equals 15 residues. The DNA for the CDR3 is TGTGCCAGCAGTTTAGGGGACAGCTCAAACTATGGCTACACCTTC. Encoded protein: CASSLGDSSNYGYTF.

The chain uses TRBV27 and TRBJ2-3; 8 bases line up with TRBD1. Unmatched junction bases numbered 14, after V lost 6 bases and J lost 3 bases. Per germline, CDR1 MNHEY and CDR2 SMNVEV (reference sequence). The CDR3 consists of 17 residues. For the CDR3, the DNA is TGTGCCAGCAGCCCCTTATGGGCAGGGGGCTTGACAGATACGCAGTATTTT. Encoded protein: CASSPLWAGGLTDTQYF.